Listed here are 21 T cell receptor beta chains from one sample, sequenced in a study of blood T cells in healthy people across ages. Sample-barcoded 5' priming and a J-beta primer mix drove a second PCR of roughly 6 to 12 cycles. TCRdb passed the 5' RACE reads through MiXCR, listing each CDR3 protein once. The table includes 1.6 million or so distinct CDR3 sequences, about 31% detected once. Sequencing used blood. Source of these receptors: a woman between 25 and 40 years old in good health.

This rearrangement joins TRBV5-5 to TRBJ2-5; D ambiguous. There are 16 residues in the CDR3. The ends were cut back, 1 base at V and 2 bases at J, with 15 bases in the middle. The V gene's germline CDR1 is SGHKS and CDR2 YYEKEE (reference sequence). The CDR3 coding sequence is TGTGCCAGCAGCTTGCTTGCCGGAACCCTTCAAGAGACCCAGTACTTC. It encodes CASSLLAGTLQETQYF.

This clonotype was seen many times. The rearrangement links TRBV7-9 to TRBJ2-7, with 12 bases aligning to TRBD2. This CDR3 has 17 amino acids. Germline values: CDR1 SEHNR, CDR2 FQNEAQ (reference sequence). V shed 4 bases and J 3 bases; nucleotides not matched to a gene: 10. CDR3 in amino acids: CASSSFPTSGSLYEQYF. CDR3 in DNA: TGTGCCAGCAGCTCCTTCCCGACTAGCGGGAGTCTCTACGAGCAGTACTTC.

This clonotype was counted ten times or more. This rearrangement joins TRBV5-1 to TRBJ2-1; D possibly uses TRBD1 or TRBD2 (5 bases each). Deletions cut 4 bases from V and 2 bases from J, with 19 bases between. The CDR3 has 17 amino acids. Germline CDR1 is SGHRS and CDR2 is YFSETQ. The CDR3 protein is CASSIYSGTLTYNEQFF. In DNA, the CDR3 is TGCGCCAGCAGCATCTATTCCGGGACCTTAACCTACAATGAGCAGTTCTTC. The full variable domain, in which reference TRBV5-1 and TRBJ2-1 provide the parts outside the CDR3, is KAGVTQTPRYLIKTRGQQVTLSCSPISGHRSVSWYQQTPGQGLQFLFEYFSETQRNKGNFPGRFSGRQFSNSRSEMNVSTLELGDSALYLCASSIYSGTLTYNEQFFGPGTRLTVL.

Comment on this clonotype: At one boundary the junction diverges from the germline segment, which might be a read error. The CDR3 DNA reads TGTGCCAGCAGCGTAGTCCCGGGAGCTACTAATGAGCAGCTCTTC. This gives the protein CASSVVPGATNEQLF. This chain links TRBV9 with TRBJ2-1; TRBD2 is a possible D gene (6 bases). Germline V gene sequence: CDR1 SGDLS, CDR2 YYNGEE. CDR3 length equals 15 residues.

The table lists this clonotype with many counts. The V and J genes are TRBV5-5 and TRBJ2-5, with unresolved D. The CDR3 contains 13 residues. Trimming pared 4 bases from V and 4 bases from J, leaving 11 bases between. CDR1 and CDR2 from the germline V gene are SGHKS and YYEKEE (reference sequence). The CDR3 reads CASSKRQVETQYF. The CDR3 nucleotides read TGTGCCAGCAGCAAACGCCAAGTAGAGACCCAGTACTTC.

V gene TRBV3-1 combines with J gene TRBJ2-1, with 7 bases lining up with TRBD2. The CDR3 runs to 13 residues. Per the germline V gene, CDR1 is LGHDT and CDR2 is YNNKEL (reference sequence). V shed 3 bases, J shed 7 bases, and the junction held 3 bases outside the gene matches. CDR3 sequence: CASSHERGNEQFF. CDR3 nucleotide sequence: TGTGCCAGCAGCCATGAGCGGGGTAATGAGCAGTTCTTC.

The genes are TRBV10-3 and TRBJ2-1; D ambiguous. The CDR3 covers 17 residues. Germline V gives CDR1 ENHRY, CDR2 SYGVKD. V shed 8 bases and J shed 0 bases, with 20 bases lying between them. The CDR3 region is CAIGTEMTEDSYNEQFF. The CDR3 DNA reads TGTGCCATCGGAACTGAAATGACGGAAGACTCCTACAATGAGCAGTTCTTC.

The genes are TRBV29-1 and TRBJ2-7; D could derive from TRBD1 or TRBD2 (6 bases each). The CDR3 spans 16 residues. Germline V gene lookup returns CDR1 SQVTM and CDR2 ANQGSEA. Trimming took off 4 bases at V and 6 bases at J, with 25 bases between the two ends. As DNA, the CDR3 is TGCAGCGTTGTTTTCAGGGGCGGGGTATGGCTTTCCGAGCAGTACTTC. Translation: CSVVFRGGVWLSEQYF.

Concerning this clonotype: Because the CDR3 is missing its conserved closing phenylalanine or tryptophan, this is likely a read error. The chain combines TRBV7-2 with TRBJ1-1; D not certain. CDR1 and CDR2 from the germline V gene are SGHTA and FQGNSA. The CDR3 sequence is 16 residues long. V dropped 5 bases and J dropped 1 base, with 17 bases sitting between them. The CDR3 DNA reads TGTGCCAGCAGCCCCAACCGACGGGCCCAGAACACTGAAGCTTTCCTT. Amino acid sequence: CASSPNRRAQNTEAFL.

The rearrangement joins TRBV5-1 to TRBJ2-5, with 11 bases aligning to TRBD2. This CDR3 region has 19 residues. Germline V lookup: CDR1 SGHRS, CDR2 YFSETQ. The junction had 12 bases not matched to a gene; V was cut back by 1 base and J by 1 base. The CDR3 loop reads CASSLYHSGGAVGQETQYF. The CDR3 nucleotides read TGCGCCAGCAGCTTGTACCATAGCGGGGGGGCAGTGGGCCAAGAGACCCAGTACTTC.

In nucleotides, the CDR3 is TGCGCCAGCAGCTGGGACGGGGACATTCAGTACTTC. Translated: CASSWDGDIQYF. The chain is built from TRBV5-1 and TRBJ2-4; D assignment may be TRBD1 or TRBD2 (5 bases each). The CDR3 totals 12 residues. CDR1 and CDR2 from the germline V gene are SGHRS and YFSETQ. Trimming stripped 3 bases from V and 8 bases from J, with 9 bases between.

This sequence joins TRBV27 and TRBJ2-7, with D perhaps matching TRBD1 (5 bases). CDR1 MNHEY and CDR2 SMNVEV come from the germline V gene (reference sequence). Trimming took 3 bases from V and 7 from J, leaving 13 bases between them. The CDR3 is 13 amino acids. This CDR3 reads CASSFPGWDEQYF. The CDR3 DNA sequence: TGTGCCAGCAGTTTCCCAGGGTGGGATGAGCAGTACTTC.

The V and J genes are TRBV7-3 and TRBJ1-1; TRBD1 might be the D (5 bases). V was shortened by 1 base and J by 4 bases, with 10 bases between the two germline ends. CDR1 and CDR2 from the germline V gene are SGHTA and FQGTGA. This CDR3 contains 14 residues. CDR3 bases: TGTGCCAGCAGCTTAAGCGGGGGGACCACTGAAGCTTTCTTT. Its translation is CASSLSGGTTEAFF.

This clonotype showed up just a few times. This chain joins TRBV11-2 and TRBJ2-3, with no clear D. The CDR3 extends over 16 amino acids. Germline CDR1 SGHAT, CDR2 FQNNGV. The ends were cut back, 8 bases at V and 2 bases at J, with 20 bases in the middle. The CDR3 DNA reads TGTGCCAGCTCCCCCAATGGCAGATACCTCACAGATACGCAGTATTTT. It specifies CASSPNGRYLTDTQYF. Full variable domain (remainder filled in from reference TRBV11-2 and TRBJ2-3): EAGVAQSPRYKIIEKRQSVAFWCNPISGHATLYWYQQILGQGPKLLIQFQNNGVVDDSQLPKDRFSAERLKGVDSTLKIQPAKLEDSAVYLCASSPNGRYLTDTQYFGPGTRLTVL.

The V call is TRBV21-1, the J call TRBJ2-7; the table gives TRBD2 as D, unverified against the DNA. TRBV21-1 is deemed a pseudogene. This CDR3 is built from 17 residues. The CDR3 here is CASSKGGTSGAAYEQYF. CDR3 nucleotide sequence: TGTGCCAGCAGCAAAGGGGGGACTAGCGGGGCCGCCTACGAGCAGTACTTC.

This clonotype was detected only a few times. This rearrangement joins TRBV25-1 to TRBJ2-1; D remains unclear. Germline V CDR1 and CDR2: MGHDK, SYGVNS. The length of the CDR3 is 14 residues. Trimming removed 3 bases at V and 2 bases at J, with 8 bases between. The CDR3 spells CASSDPLAYNEQFF. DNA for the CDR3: TGTGCCAGCAGTGACCCCCTGGCCTACAATGAGCAGTTCTTC.

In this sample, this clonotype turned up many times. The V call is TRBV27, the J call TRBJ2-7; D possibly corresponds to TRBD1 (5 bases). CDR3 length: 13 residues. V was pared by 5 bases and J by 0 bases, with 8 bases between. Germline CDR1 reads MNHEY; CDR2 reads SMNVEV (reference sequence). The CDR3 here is CASSDQGSYEQYF. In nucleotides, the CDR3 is TGTGCCAGCAGTGACCAGGGCTCCTACGAGCAGTACTTC.

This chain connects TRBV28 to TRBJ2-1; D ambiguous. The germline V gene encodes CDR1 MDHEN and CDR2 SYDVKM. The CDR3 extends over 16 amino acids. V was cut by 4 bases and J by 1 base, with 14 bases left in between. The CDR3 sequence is CASSSASVGSYNEQFF. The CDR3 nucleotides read TGTGCCAGCAGTTCGGCTAGTGTAGGTTCCTACAATGAGCAGTTCTTC.

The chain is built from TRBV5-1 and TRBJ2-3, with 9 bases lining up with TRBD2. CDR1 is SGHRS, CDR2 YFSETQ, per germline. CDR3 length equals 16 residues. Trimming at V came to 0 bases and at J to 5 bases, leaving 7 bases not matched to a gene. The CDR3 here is CASSLAGGGAQDTQYF. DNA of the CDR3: TGCGCCAGCAGCTTGGCCGGCGGGGGGGCCCAAGATACGCAGTATTTT.

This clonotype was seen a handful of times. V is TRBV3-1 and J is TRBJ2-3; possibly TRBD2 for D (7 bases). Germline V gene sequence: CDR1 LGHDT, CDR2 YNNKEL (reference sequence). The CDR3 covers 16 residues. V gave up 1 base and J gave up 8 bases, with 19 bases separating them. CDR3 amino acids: CASSQGPGLVGGTQYF. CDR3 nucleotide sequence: TGTGCCAGCAGCCAAGGGCCCGGACTAGTAGGGGGTACGCAGTATTTT.

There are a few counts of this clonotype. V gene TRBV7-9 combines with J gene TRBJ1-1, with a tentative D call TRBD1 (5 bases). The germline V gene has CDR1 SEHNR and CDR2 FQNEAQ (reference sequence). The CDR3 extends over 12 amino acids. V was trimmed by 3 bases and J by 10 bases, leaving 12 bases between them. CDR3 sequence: CASSLGQGVAFF. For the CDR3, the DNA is TGTGCCAGCAGCTTGGGGCAGGGTGTAGCTTTCTTT.